This T cell receptor (beta chain) is drawn from a study of shared clonotypes between healthy human individuals. Study summary: Three plates each covered CD4 naive and memory; CD8 naive two, CD8 memory one.

Clones were read by immunoSEQ multiplex PCR, and TCRdb kept only the in-frame ones, dropping some. The table shows some 1.4 million clones, with approximately 97% occurring only once. A word on this clone: Its antigen is currently unknown. The same CDR3 arises from other DNA sequences in this sample as well.

Regarding the study as a whole: Rarefaction analysis demonstrated incomplete sorted-subset sequencing notwithstanding large depth. Enrolling few donors narrowed the genetic and exposure-history diversity that was represented.

CD45RA+ naive and CD45RA-negative memory subsets were separated from CD4+ cells. This sequence was found in a man aged 25 to 45 in good health. The sample was naive CD4+ T cells sorted from blood. The sample's subset: CD45RA+ positively selected.

In DNA form, the CDR3 reads TGTGCCAGCTCAAGGACTAGTTCATACAATGAGCAGTTCTTC. It translates to CASSRTSSYNEQFF. This chain uses TRBV18 with TRBJ2-1; 7 bases align to TRBD2. Unmatched junction bases numbered 5, after V lost 5 bases and J lost 4 bases. This CDR3 is built from 14 residues. The V gene's germline CDR1 is KGHSH and CDR2 LQKENI.